The 2 T cell receptor beta chains below all came from one sample that was sequenced in a study of shared clonotypes between healthy human individuals. Assay used: immunoSEQ multiplex PCR; TCRdb lists only in-frame clones, some missing. The profile shows about 490,000 clones, less than 80% of them singletons. Source material: PBMCs. The receptors derive from a woman in her thirties or forties in good health. Some clones in this sample may be carry-over from other donors' samples.

This clone was observed a single time. This chain connects TRBV7-9 to TRBJ2-7, with D hard to call. Deletions cut 5 bases from V and 2 bases from J, with 7 bases between. The length of the CDR3 is 12 residues. Germline V gives CDR1 SEHNR, CDR2 FQNEAQ (reference sequence). Here the CDR3 DNA reads TGTGCCAGCAGCCTCAGCGCCTACGAGCAGTACTTC. Translation gives CASSLSAYEQYF.

The chain employs TRBV5-6 and TRBJ2-2; D remains unclear. The ends were cut back, 4 bases at V and 6 bases at J, with 7 bases in the middle. The germline CDR1 and CDR2 sequences are SGHDT and YYEEEE. The CDR3 has 12 amino acids. CDR3 bases: TGTGCCAGCAGCCCGCCTTCCGGGGAGCTGTTTTTT. Protein product: CASSPPSGELFF.